The 9 T cell receptor beta chains listed next were all sequenced from one sample in a study of human T cells and chemical hapten exposure (dated by TCRdb to about 2021). The sample's time point label, decoded: patch test 2, 6 weeks after DPC sensitization. This specimen's treatment or condition label, per the study, means: therapeutic diphenylcyclopropenone sensitization with weekly scalp DPC. Library preparation was by RACE. Sequencing used a NextSeq 500. The raw public data were reprocessed by TCRdb itself: fastp quality trimming at Q25, MiXCR clonotype calling, in-frame beta chains only. Rows matching on CDR3 protein sequence are summarized as one entry with the most common DNA and genes. Within this sample are just over 350,000 distinct CDR3 sequences, with nearly 6.5% of them counted one time only. The top ten clones comprise less than 6.5% of the sample. Specimen: whole blood, collected in connection with sensitization to the hapten diphenylcyclopropenone (DPC). The receptors were sampled from a woman younger than 35 with alopecia areata. Some clones in this sample may be carry-over from other donors' samples.

The table lists this clonotype with a few counts. J is TRBJ2-5 and V is TRBV2; perhaps TRBD1 as D (5 bases). The CDR3 contains 13 residues. Trimming shortened V by 4 bases and J by 3 bases, and 9 bases separated the two germline ends. Per the germline V gene, CDR1 is SNHLY and CDR2 is FYNNEI. CDR3: CASSGGPEETQYF. The CDR3 bases are TGTGCCAGCAGTGGGGGCCCTGAAGAGACCCAGTACTTC.

The rearrangement joins TRBV11-3 to TRBJ2-5; a possible D gene is TRBD1 (6 bases). Trimming took 1 base from V and 5 from J, leaving 11 bases between them. Germline values: CDR1 SGHNT, CDR2 YENEEA. This CDR3 comprises 14 residues. DNA of the CDR3: TGTGCCAGCAGCTTAGCAGGGGCGGTCGAGACCCAGTACTTC. This encodes CASSLAGAVETQYF. Filled out from reference TRBV11-3 and TRBJ2-5, the complete variable domain reads EAGVVQSPRYKIIEKKQPVAFWCNPISGHNTLYWYLQNLGQGPELLIRYENEEAVDDSQLPKDRFSAERLKGVDSTLKIQPAELGDSAVYLCASSLAGAVETQYFGPGTRLLVL.

This clonotype was detected many times. V usage is TRBV12-3 or TRBV12-4 and J usage is TRBJ2-2; D gene uncertain. The germline V and J ends were trimmed by 6 bases and 3 bases, with 5 bases remaining between them. CDR3 length equals 12 residues. CDR3 sequence reads: CASSPDTGELFF. The CDR3 DNA follows: TGTGCCAGCAGCCCGGACACCGGGGAGCTGTTTTTT.

This clonotype has ten or more counts. The chain carries TRBV7-6 and TRBJ1-6, with TRBD1 matching 8 bases. J was trimmed by 10 bases and V by 5 bases; bases with no gene match: 10. This CDR3 is built from 15 residues. The germline gives CDR1 SGHVS, CDR2 FNYEAQ. CDR3 coding DNA: TGTGCCAGCAGCCCTCAGGGGGCTGTAGGATCACCCCTCCACTTT. Its translation is CASSPQGAVGSPLHF.

The DNA of the CDR3 is TGTGCCAGCAGTGTGGGGCAGGGTATAAGGACAGATACGCAGTATTTT. Its translation: CASSVGQGIRTDTQYF. The rearrangement joins TRBV27 to TRBJ2-3, with a possible D match to TRBD1 (5 bases). Deletions cut 5 bases from V and 3 bases from J, with 18 bases between. Germline V CDR1 and CDR2: MNHEY, SMNVEV (reference sequence). The length of the CDR3 is 16 residues.

Worth noting for this clonotype: It may be a read error: a sequence one base away is much more abundant. The chain has TRBV6-2 or TRBV6-3 and TRBJ1-5, with no clear D. CDR1 MNHEY and CDR2 SVGEGT come from the germline V gene. The CDR3 runs to 13 residues. CDR3 bases: TGTGCCAACAGTTACAGATACAATCAGCCCCAGCATTTT. Residues: CANSYRYNQPQHF.

J is TRBJ2-7 and V is TRBV28; maybe TRBD1 (6 bases). Germline CDR1 and CDR2: MDHEN and SYDVKM. CDR3 length: 12 amino acids. Trimming removed 8 bases from V and 3 bases from J, with 11 bases in between. CDR3 protein: CASRTAGYEQYF. CDR3 nucleotides: TGTGCCAGCCGGACAGCCGGCTACGAGCAGTACTTC.

This clonotype has just a few counts. The chain recombines TRBV27 with TRBJ1-2; TRBD1 matches 7 bases. Germline loops: CDR1 MNHEY, CDR2 SMNVEV (reference sequence). V lost 6 bases, J lost 8 bases, and 9 bases stayed unmatched. This CDR3 is 13 amino acids long. Written as DNA, the CDR3 is TGTGCCAGCAGCTCTACAGGGGAACCAGGCTACACCTTC. The encoded protein is CASSSTGEPGYTF.

This clonotype has a count of ten or more. This chain connects TRBV7-9 to TRBJ2-7; D tentatively reads TRBD1 or TRBD2 (5 bases each). Trimming took 5 bases from V and 3 from J, leaving 14 bases between them. Looked up from germline, CDR1 is SEHNR and CDR2 is FQNEAQ (reference sequence). This CDR3 region has 14 residues. The CDR3 DNA follows: TGTGCCAGCAGCCTCCTAGGGGACCGCTACGAGCAGTACTTC. Translated, it gives CASSLLGDRYEQYF.